This TCR beta chain is from a study of cytotoxic CD8 clonotypes in ibrutinib-treated CLL. General study findings and limits: Public clonotypes, rarely seen, contracted or held steady on treatment. The study found baseline clonality above age-matched healthy donors, tracking circulating CD8+ T-cell counts.

This table comes from immunoSEQ multiplex PCR, and its TCRdb copy is limited to in-frame clones, with some not included. This table has roughly 250,000 clones, roughly 74% appearing once. The table lists this clone with a few counts. The target antigen is unknown. This CDR3 contains 17 residues. V lost 4 bases to trimming and J lost 2 bases; unmatched junction nucleotides: 13. Germline V CDR1 and CDR2: MNHNS, SASEGT. This sequence originates from a human donor with chronic lymphocytic leukemia. This chain joins TRBV6-1 and TRBJ1-2, with 7 bases aligning to TRBD1. Material: PBMCs, obtained after 24 months of ibrutinib treatment. The CDR3 DNA is TGTGCCAGCAGTGGTTCAGGGGGATCCACCACCAACTATGGCTACACCTTC. Translating gives CASSGSGGSTTNYGYTF.